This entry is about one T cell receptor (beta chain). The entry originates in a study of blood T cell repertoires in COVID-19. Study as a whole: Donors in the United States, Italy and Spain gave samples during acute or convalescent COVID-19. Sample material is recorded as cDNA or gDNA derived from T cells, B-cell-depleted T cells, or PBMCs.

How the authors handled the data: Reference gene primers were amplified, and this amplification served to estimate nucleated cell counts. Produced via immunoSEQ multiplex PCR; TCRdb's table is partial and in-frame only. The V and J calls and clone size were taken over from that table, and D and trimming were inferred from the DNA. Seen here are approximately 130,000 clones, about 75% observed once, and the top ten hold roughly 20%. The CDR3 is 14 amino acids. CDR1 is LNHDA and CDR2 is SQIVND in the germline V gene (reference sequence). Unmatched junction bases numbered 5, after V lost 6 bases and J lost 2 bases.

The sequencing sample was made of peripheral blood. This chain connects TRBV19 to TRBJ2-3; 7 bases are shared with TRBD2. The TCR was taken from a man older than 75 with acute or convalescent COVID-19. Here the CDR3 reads CASSPGGYTDTQYF. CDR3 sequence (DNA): TGTGCCAGTAGCCCGGGAGGATACACAGATACGCAGTATTTT.